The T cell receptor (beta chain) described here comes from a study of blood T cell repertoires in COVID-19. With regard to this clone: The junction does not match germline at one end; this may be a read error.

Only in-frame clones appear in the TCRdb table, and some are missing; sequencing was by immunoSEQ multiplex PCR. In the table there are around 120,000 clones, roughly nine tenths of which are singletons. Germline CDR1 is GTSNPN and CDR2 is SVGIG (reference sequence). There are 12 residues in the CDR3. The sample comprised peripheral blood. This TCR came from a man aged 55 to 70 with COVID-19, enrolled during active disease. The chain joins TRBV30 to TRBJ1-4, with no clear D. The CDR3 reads CAGSRSNEKLFF. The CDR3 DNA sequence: TGTGCCGGGAGTAGGAGCAATGAAAAACTGTTTTTT.